The clone carrying this T cell receptor beta chain came up a few times. Its antigen is not identified. The data were taken from a study of T cell responses to AZD1222 COVID-19 vaccine. General observations from the study: Mostly white British, mostly female donors; authors suggested clonal diversity may be underestimated.

Assay used: immunoSEQ multiplex PCR; TCRdb lists only in-frame clones, some missing. Here the sample spans 80,000 or so clones, about 90% being singletons. The source is an adult in good health. This material consisted of peripheral blood, taken on day 0 of AZD1222 vaccination.

This chain's CDR3 is CASRKGRNTEAFF. CDR3 DNA sequence: TGTGCCAGCAGGAAAGGGAGGAACACTGAAGCTTTCTTT. The chain employs TRBV5-4 and TRBJ1-1, with D uncertain. The V and J ends lost 5 bases and 1 base respectively, with 9 bases between them. The CDR3 has 13 amino acids. Germline CDR1 SGHNT, CDR2 YYREEE (reference sequence).